Following are 2 T cell receptor beta chains from one sample sequenced in a study of T-cell memory formation after mild COVID-19. TCRdb used MiXCR to reprocess the 5' RACE reads, holding one entry per CDR3 protein. The sample carries under 300,000 distinct CDR3 sequences, roughly 17% recorded once. Material for sequencing was PBMCs or a T cell subset sorted from them (not recorded which). The receptor set was obtained from a man aged 18 to 29 who had mild COVID-19 (a few samples of this study predate the infection). Cell type and time point are not known.

This chain links TRBV6-5 with TRBJ1-6; D unresolved. The CDR3 runs to 12 residues. Trimming pared 3 bases from V and 10 bases from J, leaving 7 bases between. Germline V gene lookup returns CDR1 MNHEY and CDR2 SVGAGI. The CDR3 loop is CASSYKSSPLHF. CDR3 coding DNA: TGTGCCAGCAGTTATAAGTCCTCACCCCTCCACTTT.

This clonotype was recorded at least ten times. V gene TRBV18 combines with J gene TRBJ1-5; 11 positions match TRBD1. This CDR3 is 18 amino acids long. The germline V gene has CDR1 KGHSH and CDR2 LQKENI. Germline trimming cut 0 bases from V and 2 bases from J; bases unmatched to any gene: 6. The CDR3 loop reads CASSPPNPGQGGNQPQHF. The DNA for the CDR3 is TGTGCCAGCTCACCACCCAATCCGGGACAGGGGGGCAATCAGCCCCAGCATTTT.